Listed here are 20 T cell receptor beta chains from one sample, sequenced in a study of blood T cell repertoires in COVID-19. TCRdb's table, derived via immunoSEQ multiplex PCR, lists solely in-frame clones and lacks some. The sample has under 150,000 clones; 75% to 80% are singletons. Source material: peripheral blood. These receptors all come from a woman between 45 and 60 years old with active or convalescent COVID-19.

The gene calls are TRBV3-1 (or the pseudogene TRBV3-2) and TRBJ2-3, with TRBD2 identical over 10 bases. Looked up from germline, CDR1 is LGHDT and CDR2 is YNNKEL (reference sequence). J gave up 6 bases and V 3 bases, and 9 bases lay outside the gene matches. The CDR3 is 16 amino acids. The CDR3 protein is CASSHIAGGQLDTQYF. CDR3 nucleotides: TGTGCCAGCAGCCATATAGCGGGGGGCCAGCTGGATACGCAGTATTTT.

J is TRBJ1-1 and V is TRBV7-9; 8 nucleotides match TRBD1. The CDR3 has 14 amino acids. Per the germline V gene, CDR1 is SEHNR and CDR2 is FQNEAQ (reference sequence). The J segment lost 1 base and the V segment lost 5 bases, leaving 3 bases of the junction unmatched. For the CDR3, the DNA is TGTGCCAGCAGCCTAGGACAGGGGAACACTGAAGCTTTCTTT. Encoded protein: CASSLGQGNTEAFF.

A single count supports this clone. The chain joins TRBV4-1 to TRBJ1-1; D is possibly TRBD1 (5 bases). Germline lookup yields CDR1 MGHRA and CDR2 YSYEKL. V dropped 3 bases and J dropped 1 base, with 15 bases sitting between them. The CDR3 has 16 amino acids. The CDR3 nucleotides are TGCGCCAGCAGCCAGTCTGACAGAGCCTCGAACACTGAAGCTTTCTTT. Translation: CASSQSDRASNTEAFF.

A word on this clone: A junction boundary mismatches the germline segment, possibly from a read error. The rearrangement joins TRBV6-2 or TRBV6-3 to TRBJ2-4; 7 bases align to TRBD2. Germline V gene lookup returns CDR1 MNHEY and CDR2 SVGEGT. The CDR3 covers 14 residues. This CDR3 reads CASNYGGGKNIQYF. The CDR3 DNA follows: TGTGCCAGCAATTACGGGGGAGGGAAAAACATTCAGTACTTC.

As regards this clone: At one of its ends the junction is not consistent with the germline gene, which may arise from a read error. The chain combines TRBV6-5 with TRBJ1-1; D might be TRBD1 (5 bases). The CDR3 length is 13 residues. Germline V gene sequence: CDR1 MNHEY, CDR2 SVGAGI. Here the CDR3 DNA reads TGTGTCAGCAGTTACAGGAGACCCACTGAAGCTTTCTTT. Amino acids: CVSSYRRPTEAFF.

J is TRBJ1-1 and V is TRBV18, with D possibly TRBD1 on 6 matching bases. Per germline, CDR1 KGHSH and CDR2 LQKENI. V was trimmed by 6 bases and J by 3 bases, leaving 11 bases between them. The CDR3 consists of 13 residues. CDR3 in amino acids: CASSYTGYTEAFF. CDR3 coding DNA: TGTGCCAGCTCGTACACAGGGTACACTGAAGCTTTCTTT.

The count of this clone is one. The chain employs TRBV19 and TRBJ1-1, with 9 bases matching TRBD1. Germline trimming cut 6 bases from V and 5 bases from J; bases unmatched to any gene: 7. CDR3 length: 14 amino acids. Germline V CDR1 and CDR2: LNHDA, SQIVND (reference sequence). CDR3 DNA sequence: TGTGCCAGTAGCTCACAGGGGGCGAGGACTGAAGCTTTCTTT. Translation gives CASSSQGARTEAFF. The variable domain in full, with the rest retrieved from reference TRBV19 and TRBJ1-1, is DGGITQSPKYLFRKEGQNVTLSCEQNLNHDAMYWYRQDPGQGLRLIYYSQIVNDFQKGDIAEGYSVSREKKESFPLTVTSAQKNPTAFYLCASSSQGARTEAFFGQGTRLTVV.

The chain joins TRBV5-6 to TRBJ1-1; D perhaps matches TRBD1 (5 bases). V was clipped by 0 bases and J by 0 bases, with 12 bases between them. From germline, CDR1 is SGHDT and CDR2 YYEEEE. The CDR3 is 16 amino acids. The CDR3 bases are TGTGCCAGCAGCTTGGAGGTGGGACTAATGAACACTGAAGCTTTCTTT. Protein sequence: CASSLEVGLMNTEAFF.

The chain carries TRBV7-9 and TRBJ2-1; D gene ambiguous. CDR1 SEHNR and CDR2 FQNEAQ come from the germline V gene (reference sequence). The V and J ends lost 2 bases and 5 bases respectively, with 7 bases between them. The CDR3 covers 13 residues. In DNA, the CDR3 is TGTGCCAGCAGCTTATCACAGAACAATGAGCAGTTCTTC. It yields the protein CASSLSQNNEQFF.

This clone was detected ten times or more. The chain recombines TRBV5-1 with TRBJ1-1; D is uncertain. CDR3 length: 13 amino acids. Per germline, CDR1 SGHRS and CDR2 YFSETQ. Trimming left V 3 bases short and J 4 bases short, with 10 bases between. CDR3 amino acids: CASSWREATEAFF. For the CDR3, the DNA is TGCGCCAGCAGCTGGCGAGAGGCCACTGAAGCTTTCTTT.

The chain combines TRBV28 with TRBJ2-7, with TRBD1 identical over 9 bases. Germline V gene lookup returns CDR1 MDHEN and CDR2 SYDVKM. This CDR3 comprises 14 residues. V shed 6 bases, J shed 4 bases, and the junction held 7 bases outside the gene matches. As DNA, the CDR3 is TGTGCCAGCAGCTCTTCGGACAGGGGATACGAGCAGTACTTC. Translating it yields CASSSSDRGYEQYF.

The sample holds one count of this clone. This sequence joins TRBV30 and TRBJ1-2, with D possibly matching TRBD1 (6 bases). Trimming pared 5 bases from V and 11 bases from J, leaving 12 bases between. The CDR3 has 10 amino acids. Germline V lookup: CDR1 GTSNPN, CDR2 SVGIG (reference sequence). This CDR3 reads CAWSTGRYTF. The CDR3 region has the DNA TGTGCCTGGTCCACAGGGCGGTACACCTTC.

The chain combines TRBV28 with TRBJ1-6; maybe TRBD1 (5 bases). Germline V gene data show CDR1 as MDHEN and CDR2 as SYDVKM. V gave up 3 bases and J gave up 0 bases, with 9 bases separating them. The CDR3 is 16 residues long. CDR3 DNA sequence: TGTGCCAGCAGTTTGGTCGACAGCTCCTATAATTCACCCCTCCACTTT. Translating it yields CASSLVDSSYNSPLHF.

The chain couples TRBV29-1 to TRBJ1-2; 9 positions match TRBD1. Germline V lookup: CDR1 SQVTM, CDR2 ANQGSEA. V shed 6 bases, J shed 0 bases, and the junction held 8 bases outside the gene matches. The CDR3 has 15 amino acids. Written as DNA, the CDR3 is TGCAGCGTCCCGGGACAGGGCCACTCTAACTATGGCTACACCTTC. As protein: CSVPGQGHSNYGYTF.

The chain couples TRBV6-2 or TRBV6-3 to TRBJ2-1; tentatively, D is TRBD2 (6 bases). The CDR3 has 16 amino acids. The ends were cut back, 0 bases at V and 0 bases at J, with 9 bases in the middle. Germline values: CDR1 MNHEY, CDR2 SVGEGT. This chain's CDR3 is CASSYSAGSSYNEQFF. The CDR3 DNA reads TGTGCCAGCAGTTACTCTGCGGGGAGCTCCTACAATGAGCAGTTCTTC.

This rearrangement joins TRBV5-6 to TRBJ1-6; 7 bases fit TRBD1. Germline-derived CDR1 and CDR2 are SGHDT and YYEEEE. Unmatched junction bases numbered 5, after V lost 4 bases and J lost 7 bases. This CDR3 contains 14 residues. The CDR3 region is CASSAWDRNSPLHF. CDR3 DNA sequence: TGTGCCAGCAGCGCATGGGACAGAAATTCACCCCTCCACTTT.

The chain combines TRBV29-1 with TRBJ1-4, with D perhaps TRBD1 (6 bases). V lost 7 bases and J 8 bases, leaving 14 bases between the germline ends. The CDR3 sequence is 12 residues long. Germline V gives CDR1 SQVTM, CDR2 ANQGSEA. The CDR3 protein is CSARGIGEKLFF. CDR3 nucleotide sequence: TGCAGCGCCAGGGGTATTGGAGAAAAACTGTTTTTT. The full variable domain, with the rest looked up from reference TRBV29-1 and TRBJ1-4, is SAVISQKPSRDICQRGTSLTIQCQVDSQVTMMFWYRQQPGQSLTLIATANQGSEATYESGFVIDKFPISRPNLTFSTLTVSNMSPEDSSIYLCSARGIGEKLFFGSGTQLSVL.

This clone has a single count. The chain combines TRBV27 with TRBJ1-4; weak D call: TRBD1 (5 bases). V lost 2 bases, J lost 8 bases, and 6 bases lay in between. This CDR3 comprises 12 residues. Germline CDR1 is MNHEY and CDR2 is SMNVEV (reference sequence). CDR3 residues: CASSLGGEKLFF. The CDR3, as DNA: TGTGCCAGCAGTTTAGGGGGGGAAAAACTGTTTTTT.

The chain couples TRBV20-1 to TRBJ1-2, with D unclear. The V gene lost 1 base and the J gene lost 7 bases, with 7 bases spanning the gap. The length of the CDR3 is 11 residues. Looked up from germline, CDR1 is DFQATT and CDR2 is SNEGSKA (reference sequence). CDR3 in amino acids: CSARGEGGYTF. Here the CDR3 DNA reads TGCAGTGCTAGAGGGGAGGGTGGCTACACCTTC.

The chain recombines TRBV2 with TRBJ1-5; 9 nucleotides match TRBD1. The CDR3 totals 13 residues. Germline V gene lookup returns CDR1 SNHLY and CDR2 FYNNEI. J was trimmed by 2 bases and V by 11 bases; bases with no gene match: 4. DNA of the CDR3: TGTGCCGGGGGACAGGGAGGCAATCAGCCCCAGCATTTT. The encoded protein is CAGGQGGNQPQHF. The full variable domain, completed using reference TRBV2 and TRBJ1-5, is EPEVTQTPSHQVTQMGQEVILRCVPISNHLYFYWYRQILGQKVEFLVSFYNNEISEKSEIFDDQFSVERPDGSNFTLKIRSTKLEDSAMYFCAGGQGGNQPQHFGDGTRLSIL.